These 5 T cell receptor beta chains were all obtained from the same sample, sequenced in a study of blood T cell repertoires in COVID-19. The protocol was immunoSEQ multiplex PCR, while the TCRdb copy is restricted to in-frame clones and leaves out a portion. Of roughly 62,000 clones listed, roughly 83% were seen once; the top ten hold 9.5% to 13%. The sample was peripheral blood. All receptors derive from a man aged 25-40 years with COVID-19, enrolled during active disease.

The V call is TRBV4-1, the J call TRBJ1-1; the D gene is possibly TRBD1 (5 bases). CDR3 size: 16 residues. Germline CDR1 MGHRA, CDR2 YSYEKL. V shed 1 base and J shed 4 bases, with 16 bases lying between them. The CDR3 is CASSQGLGVRGTEAFF. CDR3 coding DNA: TGCGCCAGCAGCCAAGGTCTAGGGGTAAGGGGCACTGAAGCTTTCTTT.

This sequence joins TRBV11-2 and TRBJ2-3; D remains ambiguous. This CDR3 region has 12 residues. The V gene's germline CDR1 is SGHAT and CDR2 FQNNGV. With 3 bases removed from V and 6 bases from J, the gap between germline ends came to 7 bases. The CDR3 loop reads CASSLSADTQYF. The CDR3, as DNA: TGTGCCAGCAGCTTGTCAGCGGATACGCAGTATTTT.

V usage is TRBV15 and J usage is TRBJ1-1; maybe TRBD1 (5 bases). The CDR3 length is 16 residues. The ends were cut back, 6 bases at V and 1 base at J, with 18 bases in the middle. Germline lookup yields CDR1 LNHNV and CDR2 YYDKDF (reference sequence). The CDR3: CATSKPSGRGNTEAFF. The CDR3 nucleotides read TGTGCCACCAGTAAACCCAGTGGGAGGGGGAACACTGAAGCTTTCTTT.

The rearrangement links TRBV29-1 to TRBJ1-1, with no clear D. V lost 4 bases and J 0 bases, leaving 15 bases between the germline ends. Germline V gene data show CDR1 as SQVTM and CDR2 as ANQGSEA. This CDR3 is 15 amino acids long. The CDR3 spells CSVVTRGTMNTEAFF. The CDR3 DNA sequence: TGCAGCGTTGTAACACGAGGTACCATGAACACTGAAGCTTTCTTT.

The J gene is TRBJ1-4, the V gene TRBV6-1, with D hard to call. The CDR3 runs to 13 residues. V was shortened by 0 bases and J by 13 bases, with 12 bases between the two germline ends. The germline CDR1 and CDR2 sequences are MNHNS and SASEGT. CDR3 bases: TGTGCCAGCAGTGAAGCGGTAGAGGCTACACTGTTTTTT. Translation gives CASSEAVEATLFF.